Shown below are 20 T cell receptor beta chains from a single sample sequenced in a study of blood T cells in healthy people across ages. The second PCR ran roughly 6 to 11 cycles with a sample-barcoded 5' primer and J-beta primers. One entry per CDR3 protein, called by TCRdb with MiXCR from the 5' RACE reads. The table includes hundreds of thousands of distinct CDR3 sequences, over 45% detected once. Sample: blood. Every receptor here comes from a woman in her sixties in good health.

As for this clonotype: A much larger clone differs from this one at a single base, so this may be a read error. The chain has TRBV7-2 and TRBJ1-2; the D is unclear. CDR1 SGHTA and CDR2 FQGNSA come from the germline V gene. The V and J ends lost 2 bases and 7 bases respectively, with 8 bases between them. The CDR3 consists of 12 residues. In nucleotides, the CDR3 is TGTGCCAGCAGCTTAAGATCGGGTGGCTACACCTTC. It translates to CASSLRSGGYTF. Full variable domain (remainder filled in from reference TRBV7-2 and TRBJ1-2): GAGVSQSPSNKVTEKGKDVELRCDPISGHTALYWYRQSLGQGLEFLIYFQGNSAPDKSGLPSDRFSAERTGGSVSTLTIQRTQQEDSAVYLCASSLRSGGYTFGSGTRLTVV.

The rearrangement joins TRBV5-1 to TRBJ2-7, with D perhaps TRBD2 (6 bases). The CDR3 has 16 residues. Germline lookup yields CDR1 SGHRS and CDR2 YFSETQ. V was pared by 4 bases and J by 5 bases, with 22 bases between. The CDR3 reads CASSQVTGVAVHEQYF. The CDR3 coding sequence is TGCGCCAGCAGCCAAGTAACGGGAGTAGCGGTACACGAGCAGTACTTC.

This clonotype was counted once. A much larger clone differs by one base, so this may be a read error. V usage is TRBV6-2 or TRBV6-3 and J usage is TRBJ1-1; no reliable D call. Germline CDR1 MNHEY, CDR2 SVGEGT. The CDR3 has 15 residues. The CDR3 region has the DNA TGTGCCAGCAGCCACAGTCTTCTGCGGGCCACTGGAGCTTTCTTT. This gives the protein CASSHSLLRATGAFF.

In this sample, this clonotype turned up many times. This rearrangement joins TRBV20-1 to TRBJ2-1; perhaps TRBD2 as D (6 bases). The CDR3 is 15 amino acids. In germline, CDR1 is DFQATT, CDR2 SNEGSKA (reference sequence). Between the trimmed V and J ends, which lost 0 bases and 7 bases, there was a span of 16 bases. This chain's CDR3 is CSARDPAGWGNEQFF. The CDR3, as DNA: TGCAGTGCTAGAGATCCGGCGGGGTGGGGTAATGAGCAGTTCTTC.

The chain's CDR3 is CASKGDGYTTGETQYF. The CDR3, as DNA: TGTGCCAGCAAAGGAGACGGCTACACGACGGGGGAGACCCAGTACTTC. The chain couples TRBV28 to TRBJ2-5, with a possible D match to TRBD2 (5 bases). Trimming left V 7 bases short and J 5 bases short, with 23 bases between. CDR1 and CDR2 (germline): MDHEN, SYDVKM. The CDR3 length is 16 residues. Full variable domain (missing parts from reference TRBV28 and TRBJ2-5): DVKVTQSSRYLVKRTGEKVFLECVQDMDHENMFWYRQDPGLGLRLIYFSYDVKMKEKGDIPEGYSVSREKKERFSLILESASTNQTSMYLCASKGDGYTTGETQYFGPGTRLLVL.

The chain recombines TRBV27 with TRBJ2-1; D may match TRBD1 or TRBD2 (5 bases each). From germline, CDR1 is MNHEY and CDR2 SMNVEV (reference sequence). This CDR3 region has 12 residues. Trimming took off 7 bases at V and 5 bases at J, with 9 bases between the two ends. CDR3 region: CASKTGHNEQFF. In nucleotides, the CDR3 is TGTGCCAGCAAGACGGGACACAATGAGCAGTTCTTC.

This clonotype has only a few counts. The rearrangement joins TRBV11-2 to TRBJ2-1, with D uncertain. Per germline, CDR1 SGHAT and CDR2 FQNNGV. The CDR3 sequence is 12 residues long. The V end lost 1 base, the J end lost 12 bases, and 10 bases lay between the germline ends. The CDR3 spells CASSLARRAQFF. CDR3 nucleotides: TGTGCCAGCAGCTTAGCCCGACGGGCGCAGTTCTTC.

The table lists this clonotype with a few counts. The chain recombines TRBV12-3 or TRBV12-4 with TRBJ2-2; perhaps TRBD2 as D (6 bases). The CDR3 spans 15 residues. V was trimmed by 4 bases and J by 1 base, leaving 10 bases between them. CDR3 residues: CASSYAGRNTGELFF. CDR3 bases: TGTGCCAGCAGTTACGCGGGACGGAACACCGGGGAGCTGTTTTTT.

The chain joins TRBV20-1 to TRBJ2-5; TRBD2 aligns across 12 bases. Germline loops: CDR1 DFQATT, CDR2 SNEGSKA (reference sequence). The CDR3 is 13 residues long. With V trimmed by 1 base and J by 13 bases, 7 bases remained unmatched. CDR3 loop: CSARVLAGGRGYF. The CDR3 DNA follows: TGCAGTGCTAGAGTACTAGCGGGAGGCCGGGGGTACTTC.

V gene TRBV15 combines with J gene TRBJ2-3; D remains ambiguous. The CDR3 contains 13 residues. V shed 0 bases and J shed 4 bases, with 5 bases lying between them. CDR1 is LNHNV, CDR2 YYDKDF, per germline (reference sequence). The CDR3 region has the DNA TGTGCCACCAGCAGAGAACTTGCAGATACGCAGTATTTT. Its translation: CATSRELADTQYF.

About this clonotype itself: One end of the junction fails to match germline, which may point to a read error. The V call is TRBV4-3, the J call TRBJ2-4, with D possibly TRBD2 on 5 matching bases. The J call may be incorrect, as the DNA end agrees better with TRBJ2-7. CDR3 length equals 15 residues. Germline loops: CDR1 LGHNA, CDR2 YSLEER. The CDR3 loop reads CAGSPVGRDSYEQYF. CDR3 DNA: TGCGCCGGCAGCCCAGTAGGCCGGGACTCCTACGAGCAGTACTTC.

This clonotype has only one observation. The CDR3 sequence is CASSQDHGSGYEQYF. CDR3 DNA sequence: TGCGCCAGCAGCCAAGATCACGGGAGTGGGTACGAGCAGTACTTC. The chain joins TRBV4-1 to TRBJ2-7; weak D call: TRBD2 (6 bases). CDR1 MGHRA and CDR2 YSYEKL come from the germline V gene. Trimming removed 0 bases at V and 4 bases at J, with 13 bases between. The CDR3 extends over 15 amino acids.

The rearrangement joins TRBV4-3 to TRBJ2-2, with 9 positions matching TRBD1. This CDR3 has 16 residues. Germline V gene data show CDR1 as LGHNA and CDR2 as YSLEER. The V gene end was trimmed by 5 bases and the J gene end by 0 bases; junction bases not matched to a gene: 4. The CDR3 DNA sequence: TGCGCCAGCAGCTGGGGACAGGGCGCGAACACCGGGGAGCTGTTTTTT. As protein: CASSWGQGANTGELFF.

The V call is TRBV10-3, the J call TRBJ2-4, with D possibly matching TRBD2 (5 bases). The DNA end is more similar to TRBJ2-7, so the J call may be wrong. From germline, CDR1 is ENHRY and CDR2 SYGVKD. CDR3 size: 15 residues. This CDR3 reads CAITSRAGSSYEQYF. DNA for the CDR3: TGTGCCATCACAAGTCGGGCGGGTTCCTCCTACGAGCAGTACTTC.

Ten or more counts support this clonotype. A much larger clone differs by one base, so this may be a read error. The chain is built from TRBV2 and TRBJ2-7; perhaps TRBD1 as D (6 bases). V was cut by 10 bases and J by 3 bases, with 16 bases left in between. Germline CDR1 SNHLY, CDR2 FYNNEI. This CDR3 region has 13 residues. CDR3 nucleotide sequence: TGTGCCACCGTAAGGACAGATCTCTACGAGCAGTACTTC. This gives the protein CATVRTDLYEQYF.

The CDR3 sequence: CASRGAGVNTGELFF. The CDR3 nucleotides read TGTGCCAGCCGCGGGGCAGGGGTAAACACCGGGGAGCTGTTTTTT. The V and J genes are TRBV6-1 and TRBJ2-2; D tentatively reads TRBD1 or TRBD2 (6 bases each). Trimming pared 8 bases from V and 2 bases from J, leaving 15 bases between. The germline CDR1 and CDR2 sequences are MNHNS and SASEGT. The CDR3 length is 15 residues.

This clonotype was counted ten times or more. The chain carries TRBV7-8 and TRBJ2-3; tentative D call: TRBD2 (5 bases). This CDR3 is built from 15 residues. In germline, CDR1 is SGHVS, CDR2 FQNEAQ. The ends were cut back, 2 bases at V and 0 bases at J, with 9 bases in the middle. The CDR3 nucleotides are TGTGCCAGCAGCTTACTAGCCTCGAGCACAGATACGCAGTATTTT. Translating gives CASSLLASSTDTQYF.

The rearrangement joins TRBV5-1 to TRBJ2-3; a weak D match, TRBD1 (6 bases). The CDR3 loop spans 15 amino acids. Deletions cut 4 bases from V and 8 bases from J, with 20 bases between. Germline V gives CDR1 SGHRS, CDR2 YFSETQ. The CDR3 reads CASSPQGRGYGTQYF. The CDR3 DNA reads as TGCGCCAGCAGCCCACAGGGTCGGGGTTACGGTACGCAGTATTTT. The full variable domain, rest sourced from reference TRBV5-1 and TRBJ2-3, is KAGVTQTPRYLIKTRGQQVTLSCSPISGHRSVSWYQQTPGQGLQFLFEYFSETQRNKGNFPGRFSGRQFSNSRSEMNVSTLELGDSALYLCASSPQGRGYGTQYFGPGTRLTVL.

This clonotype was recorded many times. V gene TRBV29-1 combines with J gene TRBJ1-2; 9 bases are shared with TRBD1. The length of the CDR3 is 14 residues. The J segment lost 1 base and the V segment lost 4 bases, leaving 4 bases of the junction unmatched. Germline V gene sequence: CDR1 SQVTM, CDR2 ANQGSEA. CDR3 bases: TGCAGCGTTGGACAGGGGGGGAATAACTATGGCTACACCTTC. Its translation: CSVGQGGNNYGYTF.

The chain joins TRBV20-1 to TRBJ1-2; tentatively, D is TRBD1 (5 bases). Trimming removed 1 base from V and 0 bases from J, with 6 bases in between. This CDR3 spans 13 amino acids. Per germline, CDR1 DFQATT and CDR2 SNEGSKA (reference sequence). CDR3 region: CSARVTANYGYTF. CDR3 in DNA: TGCAGTGCTAGAGTGACAGCTAACTATGGCTACACCTTC.